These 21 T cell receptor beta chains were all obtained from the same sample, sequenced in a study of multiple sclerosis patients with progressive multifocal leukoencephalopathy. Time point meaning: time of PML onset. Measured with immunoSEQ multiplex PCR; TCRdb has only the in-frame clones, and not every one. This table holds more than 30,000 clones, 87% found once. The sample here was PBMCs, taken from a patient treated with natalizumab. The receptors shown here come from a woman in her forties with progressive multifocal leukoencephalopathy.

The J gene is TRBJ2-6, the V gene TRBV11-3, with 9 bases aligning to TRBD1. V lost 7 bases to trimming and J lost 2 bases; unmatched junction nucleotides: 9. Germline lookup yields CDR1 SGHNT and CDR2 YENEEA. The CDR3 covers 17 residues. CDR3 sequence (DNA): TGTGCCAGCACACCTACAGGGGGCAAGGCTGGGGCCAACGTCCTGACTTTC. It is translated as CASTPTGGKAGANVLTF.

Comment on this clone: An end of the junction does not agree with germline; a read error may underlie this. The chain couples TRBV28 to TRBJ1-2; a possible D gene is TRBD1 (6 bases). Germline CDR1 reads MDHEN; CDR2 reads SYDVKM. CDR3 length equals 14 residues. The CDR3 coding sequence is TGTACCAGCAGTCCAAGGGGGGCTGTCTCCGGCTACACCTTC. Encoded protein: CTSSPRGAVSGYTF.

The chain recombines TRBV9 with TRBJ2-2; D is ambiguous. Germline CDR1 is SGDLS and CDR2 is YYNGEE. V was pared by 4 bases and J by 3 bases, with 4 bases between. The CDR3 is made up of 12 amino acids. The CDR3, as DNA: TGTGCCAGCAGCTTATACACCGGGGAGCTGTTTTTT. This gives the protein CASSLYTGELFF.

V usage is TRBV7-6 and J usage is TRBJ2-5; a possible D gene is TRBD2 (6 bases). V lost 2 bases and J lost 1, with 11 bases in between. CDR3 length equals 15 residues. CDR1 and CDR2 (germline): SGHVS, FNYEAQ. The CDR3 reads CASSLSVGLQETQYF. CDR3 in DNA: TGTGCCAGCAGCTTAAGTGTGGGACTCCAAGAGACCCAGTACTTC.

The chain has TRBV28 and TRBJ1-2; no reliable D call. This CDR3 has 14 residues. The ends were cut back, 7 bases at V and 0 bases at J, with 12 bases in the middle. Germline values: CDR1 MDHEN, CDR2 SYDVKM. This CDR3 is CASTLATSNYGYTF. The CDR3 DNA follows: TGTGCCAGCACCTTAGCCACATCTAACTATGGCTACACCTTC.

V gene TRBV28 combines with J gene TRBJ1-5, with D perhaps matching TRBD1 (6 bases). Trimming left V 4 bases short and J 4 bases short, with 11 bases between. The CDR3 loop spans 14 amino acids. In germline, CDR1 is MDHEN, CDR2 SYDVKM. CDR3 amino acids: CASSSGAGNQPQHF. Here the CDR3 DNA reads TGTGCCAGCAGTTCGGGGGCAGGTAATCAGCCCCAGCATTTT.

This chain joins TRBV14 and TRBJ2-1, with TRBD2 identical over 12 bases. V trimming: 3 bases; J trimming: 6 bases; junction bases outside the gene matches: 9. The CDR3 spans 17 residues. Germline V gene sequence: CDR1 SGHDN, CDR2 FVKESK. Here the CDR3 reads CASSHSSGGAVSNEQFF. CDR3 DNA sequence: TGTGCCAGCAGCCATTCTAGCGGGGGGGCCGTGTCCAATGAGCAGTTCTTC.

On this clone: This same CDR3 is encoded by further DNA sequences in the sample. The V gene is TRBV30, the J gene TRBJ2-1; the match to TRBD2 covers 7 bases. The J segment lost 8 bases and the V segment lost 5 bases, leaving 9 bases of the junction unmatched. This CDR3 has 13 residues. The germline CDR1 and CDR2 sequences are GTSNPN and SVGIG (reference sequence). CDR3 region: CAWAGPGRDEQFF. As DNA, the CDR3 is TGTGCCTGGGCGGGTCCGGGGAGGGATGAGCAGTTCTTC.

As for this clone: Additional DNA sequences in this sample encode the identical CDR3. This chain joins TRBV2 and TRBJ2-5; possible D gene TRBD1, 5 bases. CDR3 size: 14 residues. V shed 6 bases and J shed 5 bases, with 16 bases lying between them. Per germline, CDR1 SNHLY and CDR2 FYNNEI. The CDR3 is CASRIQAGMETQYF. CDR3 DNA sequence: TGTGCCAGCAGGATACAGGCAGGAATGGAGACCCAGTACTTC.

The DNA for the CDR3 is TGTGCCAGCAGACCTGGGACAGGGCGCACCGGGGAGCTGTTTTTT. Its protein is CASRPGTGRTGELFF. The V call is TRBV7-9, the J call TRBJ2-2, with 9 bases matching TRBD1. The germline CDR1 and CDR2 sequences are SEHNR and FQNEAQ (reference sequence). Trimming at V came to 6 bases and at J to 4 bases, leaving 6 bases not matched to a gene. The CDR3 consists of 15 residues. The full variable domain, with the rest looked up from reference TRBV7-9 and TRBJ2-2, is DTGVSQNPRHKITKRGQNVTFRCDPISEHNRLYWYRQTLGQGPEFLTYFQNEAQLEKSRLLSDRFSAERPKGSFSTLEIQRTEQGDSAMYLCASRPGTGRTGELFFGEGSRLTVL.

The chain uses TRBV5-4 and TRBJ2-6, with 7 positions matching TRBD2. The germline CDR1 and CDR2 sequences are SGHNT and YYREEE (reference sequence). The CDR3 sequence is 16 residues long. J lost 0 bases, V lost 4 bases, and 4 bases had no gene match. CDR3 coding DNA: TGTGCCAGCAGCATATCGGGGGGCTCTGGGGCCAACGTCCTGACTTTC. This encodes CASSISGGSGANVLTF.

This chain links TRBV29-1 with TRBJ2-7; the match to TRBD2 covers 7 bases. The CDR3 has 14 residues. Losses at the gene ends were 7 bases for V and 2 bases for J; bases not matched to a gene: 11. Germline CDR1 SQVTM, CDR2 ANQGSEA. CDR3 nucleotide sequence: TGCAGCGCCCTAGGACTAGGCCATACCTACGAGCAGTACTTC. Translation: CSALGLGHTYEQYF.

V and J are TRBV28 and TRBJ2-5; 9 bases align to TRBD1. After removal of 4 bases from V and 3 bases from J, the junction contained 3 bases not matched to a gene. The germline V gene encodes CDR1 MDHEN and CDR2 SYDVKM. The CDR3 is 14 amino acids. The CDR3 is CASSSRDREETQYF. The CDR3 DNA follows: TGTGCCAGCAGTTCCCGGGACAGGGAAGAGACCCAGTACTTC. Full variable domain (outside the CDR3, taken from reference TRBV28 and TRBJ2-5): DVKVTQSSRYLVKRTGEKVFLECVQDMDHENMFWYRQDPGLGLRLIYFSYDVKMKEKGDIPEGYSVSREKKERFSLILESASTNQTSMYLCASSSRDREETQYFGPGTRLLVL.

The DNA of the CDR3 is TGTGCCAGCAGTTTATCGGGGAGGGCGACTGAAGCTTTCTTT. Translation: CASSLSGRATEAFF. This chain joins TRBV28 and TRBJ1-1, with D unresolved. CDR1 and CDR2 (germline): MDHEN, SYDVKM. V lost 1 base and J 5 bases, leaving 11 bases between the germline ends. The CDR3 consists of 14 residues. Filled out from reference TRBV28 and TRBJ1-1, the complete variable domain reads DVKVTQSSRYLVKRTGEKVFLECVQDMDHENMFWYRQDPGLGLRLIYFSYDVKMKEKGDIPEGYSVSREKKERFSLILESASTNQTSMYLCASSLSGRATEAFFGQGTRLTVV.

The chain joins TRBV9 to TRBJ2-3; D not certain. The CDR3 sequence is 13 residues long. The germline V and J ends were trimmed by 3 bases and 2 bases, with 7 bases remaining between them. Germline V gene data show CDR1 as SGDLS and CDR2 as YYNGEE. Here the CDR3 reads CASSAIITDTQYF. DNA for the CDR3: TGTGCCAGCAGCGCAATCATCACAGATACGCAGTATTTT.

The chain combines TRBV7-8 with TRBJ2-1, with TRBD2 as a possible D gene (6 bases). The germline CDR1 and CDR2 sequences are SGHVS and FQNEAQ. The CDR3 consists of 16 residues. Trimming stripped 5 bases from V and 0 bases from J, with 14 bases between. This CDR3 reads CASSPTLATSYNEQFF. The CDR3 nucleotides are TGTGCCAGCAGCCCGACGCTAGCGACCTCCTACAATGAGCAGTTCTTC.

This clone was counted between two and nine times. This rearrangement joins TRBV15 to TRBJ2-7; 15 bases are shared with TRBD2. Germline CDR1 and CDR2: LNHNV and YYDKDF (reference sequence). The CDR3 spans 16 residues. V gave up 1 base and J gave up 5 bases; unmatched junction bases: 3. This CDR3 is CATSRGTSGGVHEQYF. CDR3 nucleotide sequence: TGTGCCACCAGCAGAGGGACTAGCGGGGGGGTGCACGAGCAGTACTTC.

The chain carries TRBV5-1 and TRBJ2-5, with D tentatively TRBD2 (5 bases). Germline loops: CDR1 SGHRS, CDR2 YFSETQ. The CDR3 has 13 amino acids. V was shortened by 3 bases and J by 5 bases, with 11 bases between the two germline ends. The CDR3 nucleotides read TGCGCCAGCAGCTCCACCGGGGTTGAGACCCAGTACTTC. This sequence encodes CASSSTGVETQYF.

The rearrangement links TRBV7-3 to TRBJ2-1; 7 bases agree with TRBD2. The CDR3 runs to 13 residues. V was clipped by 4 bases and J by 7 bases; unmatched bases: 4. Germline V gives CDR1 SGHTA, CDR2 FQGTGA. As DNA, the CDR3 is TGTGCCAGCAGCTCTGCGGGAGAGAATGAGCAGTTCTTC. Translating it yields CASSSAGENEQFF. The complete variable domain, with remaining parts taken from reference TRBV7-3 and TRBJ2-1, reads GAGVSQTPSNKVTEKGKYVELRCDPISGHTALYWYRQSLGQGPEFLIYFQGTGAADDSGLPNDRFFAVRPEGSVSTLKIQRTERGDSAVYLCASSSAGENEQFFGPGTRLTVL.

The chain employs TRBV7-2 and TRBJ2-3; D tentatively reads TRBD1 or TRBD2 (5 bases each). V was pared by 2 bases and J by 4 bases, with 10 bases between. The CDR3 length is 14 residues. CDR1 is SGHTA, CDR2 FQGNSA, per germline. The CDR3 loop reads CASSLKGRPDTQYF. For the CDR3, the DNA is TGTGCCAGCAGCTTAAAGGGACGGCCAGATACGCAGTATTTT.

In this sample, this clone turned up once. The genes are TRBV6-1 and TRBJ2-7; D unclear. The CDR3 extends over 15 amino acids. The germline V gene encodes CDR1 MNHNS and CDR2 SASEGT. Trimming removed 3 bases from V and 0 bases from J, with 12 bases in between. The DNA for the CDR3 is TGTGCCAGCAGTGATAAGGTAGACTCCTCCTACGAGCAGTACTTC. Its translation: CASSDKVDSSYEQYF.